This T cell receptor (beta chain) is drawn from a study of regulatory T cells in long-lasting Graves disease. This clonotype was seen only a few times. Investigators prepared the TCR beta libraries by applying iRepertoire HTBI primers and Arm-PCR of CDR3 regions. In TCRdb, the multiplex PCR reads were re-called with MiXCR into one record per CDR3 protein. The sample lists fewer than 650,000 distinct CDR3 sequences; around 16% were seen once. Time point noted: newly diagnosed GD, antithyroid drugs for less than 3 months. RNA isolated from PBMCs was used to make the TCR library. Separately, the same data were catalogued under a study of T cells in Graves' hyperthyroidism and ophthalmopathy.

The sequence was obtained from a man aged 18 to 29 with Graves disease. Sequenced here: peripheral blood mononuclear cells (PBMCs), sampled at new diagnosis, from a patient treated with antithyroid drugs.

The CDR3 nucleotides read TGCAGTGCTATTTCTGCGGGCGCCACCTACGAGCAGTACTTC. This encodes CSAISAGATYEQYF. The chain carries TRBV20-1 and TRBJ2-7, with D tentatively TRBD2 (5 bases). V lost 4 bases to trimming and J lost 2 bases, with 15 bases between them. The CDR3 runs 14 residues. Germline CDR1 and CDR2: DFQATT and SNEGSKA (reference sequence).